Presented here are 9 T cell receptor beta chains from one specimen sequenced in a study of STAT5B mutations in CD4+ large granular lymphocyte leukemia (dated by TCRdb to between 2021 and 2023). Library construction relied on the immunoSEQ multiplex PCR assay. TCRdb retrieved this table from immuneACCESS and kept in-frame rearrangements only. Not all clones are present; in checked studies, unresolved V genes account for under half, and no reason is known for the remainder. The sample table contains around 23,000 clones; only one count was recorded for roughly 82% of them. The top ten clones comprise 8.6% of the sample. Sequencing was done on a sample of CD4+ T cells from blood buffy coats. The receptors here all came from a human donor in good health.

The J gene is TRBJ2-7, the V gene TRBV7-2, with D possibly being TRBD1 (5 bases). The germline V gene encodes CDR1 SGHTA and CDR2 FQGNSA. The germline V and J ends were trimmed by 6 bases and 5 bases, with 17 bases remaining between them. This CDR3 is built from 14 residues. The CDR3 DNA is TGTGCCAGCAGTTTAACAGGAAGTATGGACGAGCAGTACTTC. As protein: CASSLTGSMDEQYF.

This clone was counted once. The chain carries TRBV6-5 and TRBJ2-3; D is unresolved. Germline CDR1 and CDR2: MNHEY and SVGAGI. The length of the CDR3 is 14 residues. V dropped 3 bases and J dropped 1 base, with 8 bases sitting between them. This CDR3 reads CASSYLLGTDTQYF. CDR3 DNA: TGTGCCAGCAGTTATCTCCTAGGCACAGATACGCAGTATTTT.

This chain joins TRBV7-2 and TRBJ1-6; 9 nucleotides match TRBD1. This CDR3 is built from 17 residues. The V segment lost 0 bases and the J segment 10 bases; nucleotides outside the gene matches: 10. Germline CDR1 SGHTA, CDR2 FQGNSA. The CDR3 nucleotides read TGTGCCAGCAGCTTAGCAGCGGGGACAGGGCGGAGATCACCCCTCCACTTT. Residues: CASSLAAGTGRRSPLHF. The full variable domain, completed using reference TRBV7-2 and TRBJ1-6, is GAGVSQSPSNKVTEKGKDVELRCDPISGHTALYWYRQSLGQGLEFLIYFQGNSAPDKSGLPSDRFSAERTGGSVSTLTIQRTQQEDSAVYLCASSLAAGTGRRSPLHFGNGTRLTVT.

Here the CDR3 reads CASSPGLTGHGYF. CDR3 coding DNA: TGTGCCAGCAGCCCCGGACTCACAGGCCATGGGTACTTC. The V gene is TRBV11-3, the J gene TRBJ2-4, with D perhaps TRBD1 or TRBD2 (5 bases each). Per the germline V gene, CDR1 is SGHNT and CDR2 is YENEEA. The CDR3 length is 13 residues. V gave up 5 bases and J gave up 15 bases, with 20 bases separating them.

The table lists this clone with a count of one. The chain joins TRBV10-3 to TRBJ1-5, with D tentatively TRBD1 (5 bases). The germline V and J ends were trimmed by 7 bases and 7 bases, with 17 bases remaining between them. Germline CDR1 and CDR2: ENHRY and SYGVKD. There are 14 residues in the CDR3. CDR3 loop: CAITQGRILQPQHF. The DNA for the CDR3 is TGTGCCATCACGCAGGGCAGGATCCTCCAGCCCCAGCATTTT.

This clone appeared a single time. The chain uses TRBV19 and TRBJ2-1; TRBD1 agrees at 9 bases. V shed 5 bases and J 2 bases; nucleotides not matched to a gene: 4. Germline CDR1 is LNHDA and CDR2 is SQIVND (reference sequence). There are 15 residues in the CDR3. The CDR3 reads CASSLRQGAYNEQFF. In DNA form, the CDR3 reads TGTGCCAGTAGTCTACGACAGGGGGCCTACAATGAGCAGTTCTTC.

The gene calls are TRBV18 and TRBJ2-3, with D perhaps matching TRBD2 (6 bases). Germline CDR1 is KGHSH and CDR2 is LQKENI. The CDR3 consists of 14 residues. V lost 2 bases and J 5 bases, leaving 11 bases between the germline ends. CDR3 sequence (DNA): TGTGCCAGCTCACCAATACGGGAGATAGATACGCAGTATTTT. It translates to CASSPIREIDTQYF.

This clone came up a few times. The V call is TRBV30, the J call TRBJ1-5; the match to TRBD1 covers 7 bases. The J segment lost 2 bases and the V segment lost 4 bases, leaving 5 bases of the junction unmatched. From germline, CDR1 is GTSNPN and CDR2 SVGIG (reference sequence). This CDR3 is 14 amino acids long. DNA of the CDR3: TGTGCCTGGACACAGGGGAAGGGCAATCAGCCCCAGCATTTT. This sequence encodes CAWTQGKGNQPQHF.

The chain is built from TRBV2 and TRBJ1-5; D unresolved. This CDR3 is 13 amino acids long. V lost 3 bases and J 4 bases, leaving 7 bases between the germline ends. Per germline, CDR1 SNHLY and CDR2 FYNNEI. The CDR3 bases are TGTGCCAGCAGTGAGACCCTTAATCAGCCCCAGCATTTT. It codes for CASSETLNQPQHF.